This entry lists 2 T cell receptor beta chains sequenced from one sample in a study of T cell responses to AZD1222 COVID-19 vaccine. The repertoire was sequenced with immunoSEQ multiplex PCR; TCRdb's copy has only in-frame clones and lacks some. The sample consists of tens of thousands of clones, 89% of them appearing once. This material consisted of peripheral blood, taken 28 days after the second AZD1222 dose. The receptors originated from an adult who received the AZD1222 COVID-19 vaccine.

The rearrangement uses TRBV12-5 and TRBJ2-7, with no clear D. CDR3 size: 14 residues. The V and J ends lost 1 base and 4 bases respectively, with 11 bases between them. Germline V gene sequence: CDR1 LGHNT, CDR2 FRNRAP. CDR3 DNA: TGTGCTAGTGGTTTGGGACTCGAGGTATACGAGCAGTACTTC. Amino acids: CASGLGLEVYEQYF.

V is TRBV5-4 and J is TRBJ1-2, with TRBD1 matching over 7 bases. V was clipped by 0 bases and J by 2 bases; unmatched bases: 7. Germline V CDR1 and CDR2: SGHNT, YYREEE (reference sequence). The CDR3 has 16 amino acids. The CDR3 sequence: CASSLARQGENYGYTF. The CDR3 DNA sequence: TGTGCCAGCAGCTTGGCGCGACAGGGTGAGAACTATGGCTACACCTTC.